Following are 8 T cell receptor beta chains from one sample sequenced in a study of T cells after yellow fever vaccination. Each CDR3 protein is one row after TCRdb ran MiXCR on the 5' RACE reads. This table holds some 340,000 distinct CDR3 sequences, about 11% found once. The sample was CD4+ T cells sorted from PBMCs, taken 45 days after the yellow fever booster vaccination. Source of these receptors: a man aged 18 to 30 who received the YFV17D yellow fever vaccine.

The rearrangement uses TRBV2 and TRBJ1-6; maybe TRBD1 (5 bases). This CDR3 has 15 amino acids. Germline V gives CDR1 SNHLY, CDR2 FYNNEI. The V gene lost 3 bases and the J gene lost 2 bases, with 8 bases spanning the gap. CDR3 DNA: TGTGCCAGCAGTGACCAGGGTCCCTATAATTCACCCCTCCACTTT. Translated: CASSDQGPYNSPLHF.

The rearrangement links TRBV20-1 to TRBJ1-4, with D possibly TRBD1 on 6 matching bases. In germline, CDR1 is DFQATT, CDR2 SNEGSKA (reference sequence). This CDR3 has 13 residues. With 6 bases removed from V and 6 bases from J, the gap between germline ends came to 14 bases. The CDR3 region has the DNA TGCAGTGCAAACGCGGGGGCAGATGAAAAACTGTTTTTT. It encodes CSANAGADEKLFF.

This clonotype was picked up a small number of times. This rearrangement joins TRBV7-2 to TRBJ1-5; a weak D match, TRBD1 (5 bases). CDR1 and CDR2 (germline): SGHTA, FQGNSA. The CDR3 length is 15 residues. V dropped 0 bases and J dropped 7 bases, with 13 bases sitting between them. CDR3 region: CASSLALGGRQPQHF. The CDR3 nucleotides are TGTGCCAGCAGCTTAGCGTTGGGGGGACGACAGCCCCAGCATTTT.

J is TRBJ2-5 and V is TRBV10-3, with D unclear. The V end lost 6 bases, the J end lost 0 bases, and 8 bases lay between the germline ends. Germline V gives CDR1 ENHRY, CDR2 SYGVKD. The CDR3 spans 13 residues. Here the CDR3 reads CAIRGRHQETQYF. CDR3 in DNA: TGTGCCATCAGAGGCAGACACCAAGAGACCCAGTACTTC.

This clonotype was counted between two and nine times. This rearrangement joins TRBV4-1 to TRBJ2-7; 9 nucleotides align to TRBD2. V shed 2 bases, J shed 4 bases, and the junction held 6 bases outside the gene matches. CDR3 length equals 15 residues. Germline loops: CDR1 MGHRA, CDR2 YSYEKL. The CDR3 sequence is CASSQWAGGLYEQYV. DNA of the CDR3: TGCGCCAGCAGCCAATGGGCGGGAGGGCTATACGAGCAGTACGTC.

This clonotype was seen only a few times. The CDR3 nucleotides are TGCAGTGCTACCCTCCGACAGGGGGACAATTCACCCCTCCACTTT. It codes for CSATLRQGDNSPLHF. The chain employs TRBV20-1 and TRBJ1-6; 9 bases line up with TRBD1. Germline V gives CDR1 DFQATT, CDR2 SNEGSKA (reference sequence). CDR3 length equals 15 residues. J gave up 7 bases and V 4 bases, and 8 bases lay outside the gene matches.

This clonotype was detected many times. The chain uses TRBV10-3 and TRBJ2-3; a possible D gene is TRBD2 (7 bases). V was cut by 10 bases and J by 5 bases, with 19 bases left in between. Germline CDR1 reads ENHRY; CDR2 reads SYGVKD. This CDR3 is built from 14 residues. The CDR3 DNA reads TGTGCCACCCGCCAACGGGGGGCGGAAGATACGCAGTATTTT. Amino acids: CATRQRGAEDTQYF.

This clonotype was counted only a few times. The rearrangement uses TRBV6-5 and TRBJ1-3; TRBD1 matches 7 bases. The CDR3 is 15 amino acids. The germline gives CDR1 MNHEY, CDR2 SVGAGI. The ends lost 7 bases at V and 2 bases at J; junction bases unmatched: 8. The CDR3 nucleotides are TGTGCCAGCACGTTAGACAGGGAGGCTGGAAACACCATATATTTT. Protein sequence: CASTLDREAGNTIYF.